This T cell receptor (beta chain) was sequenced for a study of blood T cell repertoires in COVID-19. The overall study: The United States, Italy and Spain supplied acute and convalescent COVID-19 samples. T cells, B-cell-depleted T cells, or PBMCs supplied cDNA or gDNA.

As handled by the study authors: Estimated nucleated cell counts came from reference gene primer amplification. Profiled with immunoSEQ multiplex PCR; TCRdb holds only in-frame clones, not every one. V, J and clone size are taken as reported in that table, and D and trimming were inferred from the DNA itself. The sample records hundreds of thousands of clones, around nine tenths being singletons. Trimming cost V 1 base and J 10 bases, with 10 bases left between them. CDR3 length equals 11 residues. Germline V gene sequence: CDR1 SQVTM, CDR2 ANQGSEA. The sample consisted of peripheral blood. This TCR came from a woman between 18 and 30 years old who had recovered from COVID-19. The chain recombines TRBV29-1 with TRBJ1-1; the D gene is possibly TRBD1 (6 bases). The CDR3 DNA is TGCAGCGTTGAAGCCCTAGGGGGAGCTTTCTTT. Amino acid sequence: CSVEALGGAFF. Together with reference TRBV29-1 and TRBJ1-1, the CDR3 gives the full variable domain: SAVISQKPSRDICQRGTSLTIQCQVDSQVTMMFWYRQQPGQSLTLIATANQGSEATYESGFVIDKFPISRPNLTFSTLTVSNMSPEDSSIYLCSVEALGGAFFGQGTRLTVV.